This passage covers 32 T cell receptor beta chains from one sample sequenced in a study of beta chain features in type 1 diabetes. Reverse transcribing all isolated RNA meant expressed TCRB transcripts were sequenced. Here immunoSEQ multiplex PCR was the method, and the copy in TCRdb shows in-frame clones only, minus some. The sample contains over 300,000 clones, 6.5% to 10% of which appear only once. Sequenced input: central memory CD4+ T cells from blood. All receptors come from a woman under 30 in good health.

This chain connects TRBV14 to TRBJ2-1, with D unresolved. V was clipped by 10 bases and J by 2 bases, with 24 bases between them. CDR1 and CDR2 (germline): SGHDN, FVKESK. The CDR3 loop spans 17 amino acids. The CDR3 nucleotides are TGTGCCAACTACCCCCCGGCACCCCCCTTTACCTACAATGAGCAGTTCTTC. As protein: CANYPPAPPFTYNEQFF. Together with reference TRBV14 and TRBJ2-1, the CDR3 gives the full variable domain: EAGVTQFPSHSVIEKGQTVTLRCDPISGHDNLYWYRRVMGKEIKFLLHFVKESKQDESGMPNNRFLAERTGGTYSTLKVQPAELEDSGVYFCANYPPAPPFTYNEQFFGPGTRLTVL.

Only a few counts were recorded for this clone. V gene TRBV19 combines with J gene TRBJ2-1; a weak D match, TRBD2 (6 bases). The CDR3 sequence is 16 residues long. Germline-derived CDR1 and CDR2 are LNHDA and SQIVND (reference sequence). V was trimmed by 5 bases and J by 4 bases, leaving 18 bases between them. In DNA, the CDR3 is TGTGCCAGTAGTCCCTCCGGAGGGGACCGGTACAATGAGCAGTTCTTC. Its translation is CASSPSGGDRYNEQFF.

The chain uses TRBV15 and TRBJ2-3; D gene uncertain. V was pared by 1 base and J by 1 base, with 9 bases between. The CDR3 extends over 15 amino acids. Germline values: CDR1 LNHNV, CDR2 YYDKDF (reference sequence). CDR3 nucleotides: TGTGCCACCAGCAGAGCCATTACCCGCACAGATACGCAGTATTTT. Translated, it gives CATSRAITRTDTQYF.

J is TRBJ2-7 and V is TRBV4-2, with TRBD2 as a possible D gene (5 bases). Trimming removed 4 bases at V and 6 bases at J, with 22 bases between. Germline lookup yields CDR1 LGHNA and CDR2 YNFKEQ. The CDR3 is 16 residues long. CDR3 in DNA: TGTGCCAGCAGCCCAGGAGGCCCTAAATCCGGACGCGAGCAGTACTTC. Translated: CASSPGGPKSGREQYF.

The V call is TRBV7-2, the J call TRBJ1-2, with TRBD1 matching 10 bases. Trimming cost V 5 bases and J 0 bases; bases outside gene matches: 6. Germline loops: CDR1 SGHTA, CDR2 FQGNSA. This CDR3 has 16 amino acids. The CDR3 here is CASSPGGQGANYGYTF. In nucleotides, the CDR3 is TGTGCCAGCAGCCCCGGAGGACAGGGGGCTAACTATGGCTACACCTTC. The whole variable domain, filled in from reference TRBV7-2 and TRBJ1-2, reads GAGVSQSPSNKVTEKGKDVELRCDPISGHTALYWYRQSLGQGLEFLIYFQGNSAPDKSGLPSDRFSAERTGGSVSTLTIQRTQQEDSAVYLCASSPGGQGANYGYTFGSGTRLTVV.

V gene TRBV10-3 combines with J gene TRBJ2-7; 15 bases fit TRBD2. V lost 7 bases, J lost 1 base, and 17 bases stayed unmatched. CDR3 length: 20 residues. CDR1 is ENHRY, CDR2 SYGVKD, per germline. The CDR3 nucleotides are TGTGCCATCAACTTAGGACTAGCGGGAGGGCCACGCCAAGTGTCCTACGAGCAGTACTTC. This sequence encodes CAINLGLAGGPRQVSYEQYF.

The sample holds a few counts of this clone. V is TRBV18 and J is TRBJ2-7; no clear D. Germline V gene sequence: CDR1 KGHSH, CDR2 LQKENI. CDR3 length equals 11 residues. The ends were cut back, 6 bases at V and 3 bases at J, with 6 bases in the middle. CDR3 amino acids: CASSDNYEQYF. The CDR3, as DNA: TGTGCCAGCTCCGACAACTACGAGCAGTACTTC.

This clone was seen more than once but under ten times. The genes are TRBV2 and TRBJ2-1, with 8 bases that match TRBD1. CDR1 and CDR2 (germline): SNHLY, FYNNEI. With V trimmed by 6 bases and J by 7 bases, 8 bases remained unmatched. The CDR3 runs 14 residues. The CDR3 protein is CASRTGAFVNEQFF. CDR3 bases: TGTGCCAGCAGGACAGGGGCTTTTGTTAATGAGCAGTTCTTC.

This chain connects TRBV7-8 to TRBJ2-2; 10 bases agree with TRBD2. The CDR3 covers 15 residues. Per germline, CDR1 SGHVS and CDR2 FQNEAQ. Losses at the gene ends were 5 bases for V and 7 bases for J; bases not matched to a gene: 7. The CDR3 protein is CASSPLAGVFGELFF. The CDR3 DNA sequence: TGTGCCAGCAGCCCGCTAGCGGGAGTATTCGGGGAGCTGTTTTTT.

This clone showed up many times. The V gene is TRBV10-3, the J gene TRBJ2-5; 10 positions match TRBD2. The CDR3 covers 15 residues. With V trimmed by 5 bases and J by 1 base, 4 bases remained unmatched. The germline gives CDR1 ENHRY, CDR2 SYGVKD. CDR3 region: CAISSSSGSQETQYF. For the CDR3, the DNA is TGTGCCATCAGTTCATCTAGCGGGAGCCAAGAGACCCAGTACTTC.

J is TRBJ1-2 and V is TRBV5-4; possibly TRBD1 for D (5 bases). Trimming removed 3 bases from V and 2 bases from J, with 14 bases in between. The germline V gene has CDR1 SGHNT and CDR2 YYREEE (reference sequence). There are 15 residues in the CDR3. As DNA, the CDR3 is TGTGCCAGCAGCTCCGGCGGGGCTGCCAACTATGGCTACACCTTC. Translated: CASSSGGAANYGYTF.

This clone was observed a few times. The V and J genes are TRBV27 and TRBJ1-4, with 7 bases that match TRBD1. This CDR3 comprises 14 residues. Germline loops: CDR1 MNHEY, CDR2 SMNVEV (reference sequence). Trimming at V came to 3 bases and at J to 4 bases, leaving 2 bases not matched to a gene. The CDR3 loop reads CASSLGQNNEKLFF. For the CDR3, the DNA is TGTGCCAGCAGTTTGGGACAGAATAATGAAAAACTGTTTTTT.

The V and J genes are TRBV7-3 and TRBJ1-1; D call uncertain. Trimming cost V 3 bases and J 1 base, with 9 bases left between them. This CDR3 region has 14 residues. Germline V CDR1 and CDR2: SGHTA, FQGTGA. The CDR3 protein is CASSLQGQNTEAFF. CDR3 coding DNA: TGTGCCAGCAGCTTGCAAGGTCAGAACACTGAAGCTTTCTTT.

This clone was picked up many times. V is TRBV5-1 and J is TRBJ2-6, with a tentative D call TRBD2 (6 bases). Germline assignment: CDR1 SGHRS and CDR2 YFSETQ. This CDR3 has 18 amino acids. The V and J ends lost 4 bases and 1 base respectively, with 18 bases between them. The CDR3: CASSTSGGGSSGANVLTF. CDR3 coding DNA: TGCGCCAGCAGCACCTCCGGGGGTGGTTCTTCTGGGGCCAACGTCCTGACTTTC.

The table lists this clone with a few counts. This chain joins TRBV9 and TRBJ1-2, with 9 nucleotides matching TRBD1. Per the germline V gene, CDR1 is SGDLS and CDR2 is YYNGEE. This CDR3 has 15 amino acids. V lost 0 bases, J lost 2 bases, and 2 bases stayed unmatched. In DNA form, the CDR3 reads TGTGCCAGCAGCGTAGTCGACAGGGGGAACTATGGCTACACCTTC. Protein sequence: CASSVVDRGNYGYTF. Drawing the rest from reference TRBV9 and TRBJ1-2, the complete variable domain is DSGVTQTPKHLITATGQRVTLRCSPRSGDLSVYWYQQSLDQGLQFLIQYYNGEERAKGNILERFSAQQFPDLHSELNLSSLELGDSALYFCASSVVDRGNYGYTFGSGTRLTVV.

Only a few counts were recorded for this clone. The rearrangement joins TRBV28 to TRBJ2-7; TRBD1 agrees at 8 bases. Trimming took 3 bases from V and 6 from J; bases not matched to a gene: 10. Germline V gene sequence: CDR1 MDHEN, CDR2 SYDVKM. The CDR3 loop spans 15 amino acids. The CDR3 sequence is CASSLGQDHACEQYF. CDR3 nucleotides: TGTGCCAGCAGTTTGGGACAGGACCACGCATGCGAGCAGTACTTC.

This clone was detected only a few times. This may arise from a read error, as a much more abundant clone is one base away. The CDR3 spells CASSGSYGYTF. The CDR3 coding sequence is TGTGCCAGCAGTGGGAGCTATGGCTACACCTTC. The chain recombines TRBV6-5 with TRBJ1-2; D uncertain. Germline V gene lookup returns CDR1 MNHEY and CDR2 SVGAGI. This CDR3 spans 11 amino acids. V gave up 5 bases and J gave up 4 bases, with 5 bases separating them.

The chain joins TRBV6-5 to TRBJ1-4, with a weak D call TRBD1 (6 bases). CDR1 and CDR2 (germline): MNHEY, SVGAGI. This CDR3 contains 14 residues. Trimming removed 5 bases at V and 6 bases at J, with 13 bases between. As DNA, the CDR3 is TGTGCCAGCAGTAGCGGACAGACTTATGAAAAACTGTTTTTT. It translates to CASSSGQTYEKLFF.

This clone was counted a few times. V gene TRBV27 combines with J gene TRBJ2-7, with 13 bases identical to TRBD2. Germline V lookup: CDR1 MNHEY, CDR2 SMNVEV (reference sequence). Trimming cost V 3 bases and J 4 bases; bases outside gene matches: 21. The CDR3 contains 21 residues. CDR3 in amino acids: CASSFSPHALTSGRAQYEQYF. The DNA of the CDR3 is TGTGCCAGCAGTTTCTCACCACACGCACTAACTAGCGGGAGGGCCCAGTACGAGCAGTACTTC.

This clone was observed a handful of times. The chain links TRBV11-2 to TRBJ2-5, with unresolved D. The ends were cut back, 3 bases at V and 4 bases at J, with 9 bases in the middle. Germline CDR1 SGHAT, CDR2 FQNNGV. The CDR3 runs 13 residues. CDR3 in DNA: TGTGCCAGCAGCTTCGAGACTGGAGAGACCCAGTACTTC. Its protein is CASSFETGETQYF.

In this sample, this clone turned up a few times. This chain connects TRBV5-6 to TRBJ2-5; TRBD2 might be the D (5 bases). CDR1 and CDR2 (germline): SGHDT, YYEEEE. The CDR3 runs to 14 residues. Deletions cut 1 base from V and 2 bases from J, with 9 bases between. CDR3 sequence (DNA): TGTGCCAGCAGCTTGTTCGGGAAGCAAGAGACCCAGTACTTC. This translates into CASSLFGKQETQYF.

The J gene is TRBJ1-1, the V gene TRBV5-6; 8 bases map to TRBD1. This CDR3 comprises 12 residues. Unmatched junction bases numbered 2, after V lost 3 bases and J lost 7 bases. Germline-derived CDR1 and CDR2 are SGHDT and YYEEEE. In DNA, the CDR3 is TGTGCCAGCAGCTACGACAGGGGTGAAGCTTTCTTT. Protein sequence: CASSYDRGEAFF.

The chain joins TRBV5-1 to TRBJ2-1; 7 bases map to TRBD2. CDR1 is SGHRS, CDR2 YFSETQ, per germline. The CDR3 is 15 residues long. Trimming cost V 6 bases and J 6 bases; bases outside gene matches: 12. The CDR3 reads CASTLNPGGSNEQFF. DNA for the CDR3: TGCGCCAGCACCCTGAATCCGGGAGGAAGCAATGAGCAGTTCTTC.

The V gene is TRBV18, the J gene TRBJ2-5, with TRBD1 matching 8 bases. Germline CDR1 KGHSH, CDR2 LQKENI. The CDR3 length is 17 residues. With V trimmed by 2 bases and J by 5 bases, 13 bases remained unmatched. This CDR3 reads CASSPTFGAGGQETQYF. CDR3 DNA: TGTGCCAGCTCACCAACGTTTGGGGCAGGGGGCCAGGAGACCCAGTACTTC.

The chain has TRBV7-2 and TRBJ1-4, with D hard to call. The ends were cut back, 3 bases at V and 5 bases at J, with 7 bases in the middle. The CDR3 has 13 residues. Germline V gene lookup returns CDR1 SGHTA and CDR2 FQGNSA. CDR3 sequence (DNA): TGTGCCAGCAGCTTTACGGGAAATGAAAAACTGTTTTTT. Amino acids: CASSFTGNEKLFF. Looking up the rest from reference TRBV7-2 and TRBJ1-4 gives the full variable domain: GAGVSQSPSNKVTEKGKDVELRCDPISGHTALYWYRQSLGQGLEFLIYFQGNSAPDKSGLPSDRFSAERTGGSVSTLTIQRTQQEDSAVYLCASSFTGNEKLFFGSGTQLSVL.

This clone was picked up a small number of times. The J gene is TRBJ2-1, the V gene TRBV5-4, with TRBD2 identical over 9 bases. V lost 2 bases, J lost 6 bases, and 6 bases stayed unmatched. The CDR3 loop spans 15 amino acids. Germline values: CDR1 SGHNT, CDR2 YYREEE (reference sequence). As DNA, the CDR3 is TGTGCCAGCAGCTTTTTACTAGCGGGCGGCAATGAGCAGTTCTTC. It is translated as CASSFLLAGGNEQFF.

The V gene is TRBV7-8, the J gene TRBJ1-3; no clear D gene. Germline V CDR1 and CDR2: SGHVS, FQNEAQ. The V end lost 2 bases, the J end lost 0 bases, and 11 bases lay between the germline ends. The CDR3 spans 16 residues. The CDR3 reads CASSLKTFHSGNTIYF. DNA for the CDR3: TGTGCCAGCAGCTTAAAAACGTTCCACTCTGGAAACACCATATATTTT.

This clone was detected only a few times. This chain connects TRBV5-1 to TRBJ2-1; perhaps D is TRBD1 or TRBD2 (5 bases each). CDR1 is SGHRS, CDR2 YFSETQ, per germline. The length of the CDR3 is 16 residues. V was shortened by 0 bases and J by 7 bases, with 17 bases between the two germline ends. In DNA form, the CDR3 reads TGCGCCAGCAGCTTGGTGGGCAGAATGGGGACGAATGAGCAGTTCTTC. It codes for CASSLVGRMGTNEQFF.

This clone was counted between two and nine times. The V gene is TRBV11-1, the J gene TRBJ2-3; D gene unclear. V lost 5 bases and J 1 base, leaving 13 bases between the germline ends. This CDR3 is built from 15 residues. CDR1 is SGHAT, CDR2 FQDESV, per germline (reference sequence). In DNA, the CDR3 is TGTGCCAGCAGCCAATTCGGCGTCGGCACAGATACGCAGTATTTT. As protein: CASSQFGVGTDTQYF.

In its sample, this clone was seen a few times. The chain uses TRBV4-3 and TRBJ2-3; the D gene is possibly TRBD1 (6 bases). Looked up from germline, CDR1 is LGHNA and CDR2 is YSLEER. The CDR3 is 15 residues long. Trimming took off 3 bases at V and 1 base at J, with 11 bases between the two ends. The CDR3 region is CASSHGQTGTDTQYF. CDR3 nucleotides: TGCGCCAGCAGCCATGGACAGACCGGCACAGATACGCAGTATTTT.

The chain links TRBV10-3 to TRBJ2-3; no clear D gene. Germline CDR1 reads ENHRY; CDR2 reads SYGVKD. The V end lost 6 bases, the J end lost 7 bases, and 14 bases lay between the germline ends. The CDR3 sequence is 13 residues long. CDR3 residues: CAISQDRAHTQYF. CDR3 DNA: TGTGCCATCAGCCAAGACCGGGCTCATACGCAGTATTTT.

The chain links TRBV5-1 to TRBJ2-1; D might be TRBD1 or TRBD2, each matching 5 bases. Between the trimmed V and J ends, which lost 7 bases and 7 bases, there was a span of 12 bases. The CDR3 contains 12 residues. Germline-derived CDR1 and CDR2 are SGHRS and YFSETQ. CDR3 nucleotide sequence: TGCGCCAGCGAAGGGGACGGTAATGAGCAGTTCTTC. The encoded protein is CASEGDGNEQFF. Combining the CDR3 with reference TRBV5-1 and TRBJ2-1 gives the whole variable domain KAGVTQTPRYLIKTRGQQVTLSCSPISGHRSVSWYQQTPGQGLQFLFEYFSETQRNKGNFPGRFSGRQFSNSRSEMNVSTLELGDSALYLCASEGDGNEQFFGPGTRLTVL.